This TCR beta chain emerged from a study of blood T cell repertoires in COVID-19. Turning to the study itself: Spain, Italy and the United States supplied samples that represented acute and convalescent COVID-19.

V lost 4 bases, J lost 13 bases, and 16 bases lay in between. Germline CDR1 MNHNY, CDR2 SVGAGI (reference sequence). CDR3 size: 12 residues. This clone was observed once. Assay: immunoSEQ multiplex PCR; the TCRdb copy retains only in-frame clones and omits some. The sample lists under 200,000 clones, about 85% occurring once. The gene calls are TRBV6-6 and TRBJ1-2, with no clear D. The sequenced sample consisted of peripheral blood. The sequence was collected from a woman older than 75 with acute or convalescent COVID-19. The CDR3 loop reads CASSSDFTRGTF. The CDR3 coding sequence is TGTGCCAGCAGTTCGGATTTTACGAGAGGCACCTTC.